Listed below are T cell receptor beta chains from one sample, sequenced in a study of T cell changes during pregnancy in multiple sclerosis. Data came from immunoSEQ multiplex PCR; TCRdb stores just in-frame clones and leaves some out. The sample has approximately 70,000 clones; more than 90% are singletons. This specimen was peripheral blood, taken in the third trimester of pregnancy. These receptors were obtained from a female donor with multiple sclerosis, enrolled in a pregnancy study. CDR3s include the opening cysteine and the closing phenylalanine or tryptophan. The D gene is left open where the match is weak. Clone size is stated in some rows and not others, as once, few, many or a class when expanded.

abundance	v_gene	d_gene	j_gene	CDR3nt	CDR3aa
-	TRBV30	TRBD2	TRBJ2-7	TGTGCCTGGAGTGGGGGACTAGCGGGAGCCGAGCAGTACTTC	CAWSGGLAGAEQYF
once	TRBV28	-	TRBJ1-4	TGTGCCAGCAGTTTAGGGGGGTCGAGGGAAAAACTGTTTTTT	CASSLGGSREKLFF
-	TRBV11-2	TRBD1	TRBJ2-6	TGTGCCAGCAGCCCGCCCAGGGGGACGACCTCTGGGGCCAACGTCCTGACTTTC	CASSPPRGTTSGANVLTF
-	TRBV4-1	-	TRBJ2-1	TGCGCCAGCAGCCAGACTAAGGTGGCCTACAATGAGCAGTTCTTC	CASSQTKVAYNEQFF
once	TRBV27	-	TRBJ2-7	TGTGCCAGTACGGACCCGGGGAGCGAGCAGTACTTC	CASTDPGSEQYF
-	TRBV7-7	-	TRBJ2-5	TGTGCTAGCAGCACCCAACTAGTGTCAGGAGAGACCCAGTACTTC	CASSTQLVSGETQYF
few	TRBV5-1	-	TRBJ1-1	TGCGCCAGCAGCCCGCAGGAGAACACTGAAGCTTTCTTT	CASSPQENTEAFF
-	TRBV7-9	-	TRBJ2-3	TGTGCCAGCAGCTCTCGGGACACTACCTCTAGCACAGATACGCAGTATTTT	CASSSRDTTSSTDTQYF
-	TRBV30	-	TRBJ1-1	TGTGCCTGGAGTGTACCCGCGGTCGCTGAAGCTTTCTTT	CAWSVPAVAEAFF
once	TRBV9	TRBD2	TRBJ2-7	TGTGCCAGCAGCGTAGGCACTAGCGGATCCTACGAGCAGTACTTC	CASSVGTSGSYEQYF
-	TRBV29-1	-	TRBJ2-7	TGCAGCGTCGCGGCGGACAGCCAAGCCTACGAGCAGTACTTC	CSVAADSQAYEQYF
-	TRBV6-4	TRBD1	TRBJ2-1	TGTGCCAGCAGTGACGGGACAGGGGGCAATGAGCAGTTCTTC	CASSDGTGGNEQFF
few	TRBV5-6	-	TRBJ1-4	TGTGCCAGCAGCTTGTTCAGGGGCTCAGGAGAAAAACTGTTTTTT	CASSLFRGSGEKLFF
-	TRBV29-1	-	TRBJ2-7	TGCAGCGTTGTTTCAGGGGCTAGTACCCTCTACGAGCAGTACTTC	CSVVSGASTLYEQYF
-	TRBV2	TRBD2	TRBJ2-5	TGTGCCAGCAGTGTAAGGGAGCGGGGACTTCAAGAGACCCAGTACTTC	CASSVRERGLQETQYF
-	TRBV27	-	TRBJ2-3	TGTGCCAGCAGTTTTGAGGGCAGGGATACGCAGTATTTT	CASSFEGRDTQYF
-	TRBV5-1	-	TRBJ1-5	TGCGCCAGCAGCTTGGAGACAGGCCAGCCCCAGCATTTT	CASSLETGQPQHF
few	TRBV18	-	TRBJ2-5	TGTGCCAGCTCACCGTTCATTCCCCCGGGGCGGGATGCCTTGTCACAAGAGACCCAGTACTTC	CASSPFIPPGRDALSQETQYF
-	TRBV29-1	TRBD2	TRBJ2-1	TGCAGCGTTGAAGATGCCCTAGCGGGAGCGGAGAATGAGCAGTTCTTC	CSVEDALAGAENEQFF
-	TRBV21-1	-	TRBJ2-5	TGTGCCAGCAGCAAAGAAGACCGCCTGGGGGGTCCCGCAGAGACCCAGTACTTC	CASSKEDRLGGPAETQYF
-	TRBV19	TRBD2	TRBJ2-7	TGTGCCAGTAGTATGGTTTCTAGCGGGGAAGTCGAGCAGTACTTC	CASSMVSSGEVEQYF
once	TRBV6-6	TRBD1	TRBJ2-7	TGTGCCAGCAGTTACCAGATAGTTTACAGGGGGGAAGAGCAGTACTTC	CASSYQIVYRGEEQYF